The present T cell receptor (beta chain) was sequenced within a study of blood T cell repertoires in COVID-19 (TCRdb year 2020). Looking at the study overall: Samples covering the acute and convalescent phases of COVID-19 were provided by collaborators in the United States, Italy and Spain. The dataset comprised deeply sampled blood TCRbeta repertoires from subjects exposed to, actively infected with, or recovered from COVID-19. The material from the prospective study consisted of cDNA or gDNA derived from T cells, B-cell-depleted T cells, or PBMCs. Where available, HLA class I and class II types were obtained from metadata supplied by the sample provider rather than from assay-based typing. Sample metadata almost always included a de-identified subject ID, COVID-19 status, age in years and sex. The repertoires were released in a freely available public database intended as a resource for research on the immune response to SARS-CoV-2. Samples came from the ongoing ImmuneRACE study (first 160 participants) plus 1,254 subjects from 6 global collaborators. Summary of the overall study and its limitations: The amount of clinical and demographic metadata varied by source and participant and was provided uncurated.

Whole blood was collected in K2EDTA tubes by collaborating institutions according to the institutions' own protocols. For TCRbeta analysis, collaborators shipped samples as frozen whole blood, isolated PBMCs, or DNA extracted from either of those sample types. The CDR3 runs 19 amino acids, cysteine and phenylalanine included. CDR3 DNA only is kept here, 57 bases in frame from base 1. The germline V gene specifies SGHVT as CDR1 and SQSDAQ as CDR2. V is cut back by 5 bases and J by 5 bases, with 21 bases in the junction unmatched. Regarding this clone: What antigen it recognizes has not been identified. No much larger clonotype is one base removed from it; base qualities were not supplied.

TCRbeta CDR3 regions were amplified from genomic DNA using the immunoSEQ Assay, a bias-controlled multiplex PCR. In the original analysis: Within the assay, amplification of reference gene primers was used to estimate how many nucleated cells each sample contained. To quantify the absolute abundance of each unique TCRbeta CDR3 rearrangement, sequence reads were collapsed and filtered. For each sample, productive Simpson clonality was calculated by taking the square root of Simpson's diversity index across productive rearrangements. The table comes from immuneACCESS by way of TCRdb, which keeps in-frame sequences with V and J called. Part of the clones is missing from these tables; in studies checked, under half for an unresolved V gene and the rest for unknown reasons. The V and J calls and clone size are taken from that table; D and trimming were inferred from the DNA. The sample records 180,000 or so clones, 75% to 90% of which are singletons. In total, the top ten clones hold about a tenth of the sample.

Source material: peripheral blood. The chain was built from TRBV7-4 and TRBJ1-1; TRBD1 lines up with 9 middle nucleotides. This sequence originates from a human donor with active or convalescent COVID-19. The donor label of this sample is uncertain. In nucleotide form, the sequence is TGTGCCAGCAGCCTGATCCCACGAGGGGACAGGGAGACAGGGACTGAAGCTTTCTTT. This encodes CASSLIPRGDRETGTEAFF.